One TCR beta chain is described in this entry. This record comes from a study of blood T cell repertoires in COVID-19. Study-level information: Nucleic acid was either cDNA or gDNA, and it came from T cells, B-cell-depleted T cells, or PBMCs.

Methods used by the authors: Reference gene primers were amplified, and this amplification served to estimate nucleated cell counts. Assay used: immunoSEQ multiplex PCR; TCRdb lists only in-frame clones, some missing. That table supplies the V and J calls and clone size; D and trimming were determined from the DNA. Of roughly 25,000 clones listed, about 71% were seen once; the top ten hold 7.3%. V was pared by 1 base and J by 4 bases, with 11 bases between. The CDR3 spans 14 residues. Germline V gives CDR1 SEHNR, CDR2 FQNEAQ (reference sequence). Sequenced: peripheral blood. The V gene is TRBV7-9, the J gene TRBJ2-7, with a possible D match to TRBD2 (5 bases). This sequence originates from a man aged 60 to 75 with active or convalescent COVID-19. The CDR3 DNA is TGTGCCAGCAGCTTAGTAGGGAGTAAGTACGAGCAGTACTTC. This encodes CASSLVGSKYEQYF.